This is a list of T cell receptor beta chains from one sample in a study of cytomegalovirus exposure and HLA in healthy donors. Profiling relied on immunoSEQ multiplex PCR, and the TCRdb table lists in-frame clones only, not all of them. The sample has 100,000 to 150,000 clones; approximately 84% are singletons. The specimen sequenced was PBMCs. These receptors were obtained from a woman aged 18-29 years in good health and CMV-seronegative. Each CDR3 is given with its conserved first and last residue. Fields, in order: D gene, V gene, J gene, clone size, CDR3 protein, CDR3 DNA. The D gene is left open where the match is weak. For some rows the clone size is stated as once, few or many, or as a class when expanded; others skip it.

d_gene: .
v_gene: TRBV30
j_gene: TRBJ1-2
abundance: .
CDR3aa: CAWSGGRYYGYTF
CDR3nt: TGTGCCTGGAGTGGGGGGCGGTACTATGGCTACACCTTC

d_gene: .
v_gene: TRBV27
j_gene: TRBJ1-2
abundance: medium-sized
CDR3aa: CASFGDYGYTF
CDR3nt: TGTGCCAGCTTCGGTGACTATGGCTACACCTTC

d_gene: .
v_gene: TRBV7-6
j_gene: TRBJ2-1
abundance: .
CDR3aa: CASSLRTPSRWGSYNEQFF
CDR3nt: TGTGCCAGCAGCTTGCGGACTCCCTCACGATGGGGATCCTACAATGAGCAGTTCTTC

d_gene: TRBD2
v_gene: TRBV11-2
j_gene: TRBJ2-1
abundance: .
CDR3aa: CASSWTLAGVDNEQFF
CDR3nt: TGTGCCAGCAGCTGGACACTAGCGGGAGTCGACAATGAGCAGTTCTTC

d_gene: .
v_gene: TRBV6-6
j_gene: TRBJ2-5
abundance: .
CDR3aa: CASSPPSDQETQYF
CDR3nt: TGTGCCAGCAGCCCACCTAGCGACCAAGAGACCCAGTACTTC

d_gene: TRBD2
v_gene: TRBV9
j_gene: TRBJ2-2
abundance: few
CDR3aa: CASGAGEYTGELFF
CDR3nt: TGTGCCAGCGGAGCGGGAGAGTACACCGGGGAGCTGTTTTTT

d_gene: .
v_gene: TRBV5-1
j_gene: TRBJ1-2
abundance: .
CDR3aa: CASTPGGSSYGYTF
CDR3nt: TGCGCCAGCACCCCGGGGGGCTCCTCGTATGGCTACACCTTC

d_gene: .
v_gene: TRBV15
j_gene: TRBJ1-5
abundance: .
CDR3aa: CATSRDVGDYSNQPQHF
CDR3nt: TGTGCCACCAGCAGAGATGTAGGGGACTATAGCAATCAGCCCCAGCATTTT

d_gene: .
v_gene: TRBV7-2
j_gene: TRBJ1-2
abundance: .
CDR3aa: CASSLARQINYGYTF
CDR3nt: TGTGCCAGCAGCTTAGCTAGACAGATTAACTATGGCTACACCTTC

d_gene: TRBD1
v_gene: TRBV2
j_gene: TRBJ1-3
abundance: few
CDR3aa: CASSVLPGQQTSGNTIYF
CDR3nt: TGTGCCAGCAGCGTTCTTCCGGGACAGCAGACCTCTGGAAACACCATATATTTT

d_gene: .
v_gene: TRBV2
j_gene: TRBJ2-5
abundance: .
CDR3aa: CASTGQLIQETQYF
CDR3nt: TGTGCCAGCACAGGACAGCTTATCCAAGAGACCCAGTACTTC

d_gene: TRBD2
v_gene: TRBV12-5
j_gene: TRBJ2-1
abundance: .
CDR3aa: CATSGRSYNEQFF
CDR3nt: TGTGCTACTAGCGGGAGGTCCTACAATGAGCAGTTCTTC

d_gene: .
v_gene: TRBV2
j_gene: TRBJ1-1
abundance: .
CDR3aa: CASQTGQNMNTEAFF
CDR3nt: TGTGCCTCTCAAACTGGGCAGAATATGAACACTGAAGCTTTCTTT

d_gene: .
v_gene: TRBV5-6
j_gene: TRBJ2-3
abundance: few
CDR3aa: CASSPGTSRGDTQYF
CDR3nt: TGTGCCAGCAGCCCCGGGACTTCCAGAGGAGATACGCAGTATTTT

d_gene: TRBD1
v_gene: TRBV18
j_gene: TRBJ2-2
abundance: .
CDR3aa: CASSLRQGGGTGELFF
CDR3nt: TGTGCCAGCTCACTTCGACAGGGTGGTGGTACCGGGGAGCTGTTTTTT

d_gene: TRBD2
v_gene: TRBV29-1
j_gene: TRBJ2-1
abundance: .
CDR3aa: CSVEDPVVAGLHEQFF
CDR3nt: TGCAGCGTTGAAGATCCGGTGGTAGCGGGACTGCATGAGCAGTTCTTC

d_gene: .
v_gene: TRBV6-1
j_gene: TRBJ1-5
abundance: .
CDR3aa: CASSEARQNGQPQHF
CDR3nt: TGTGCCAGCAGTGAAGCGAGACAGAACGGGCAGCCCCAGCATTTT

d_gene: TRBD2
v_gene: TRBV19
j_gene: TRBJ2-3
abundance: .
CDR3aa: CASSESEGGTDTQYF
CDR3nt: TGTGCCAGTAGTGAGTCAGAGGGAGGGACAGATACGCAGTATTTT

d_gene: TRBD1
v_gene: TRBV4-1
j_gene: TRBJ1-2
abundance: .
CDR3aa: CASSQVMLSGHRGHGYTF
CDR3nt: TGCGCCAGCAGCCAAGTAATGTTAAGTGGACACAGGGGGCACGGCTACACCTTC

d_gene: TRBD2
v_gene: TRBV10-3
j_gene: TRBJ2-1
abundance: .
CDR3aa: CAITPTSGSYNEQFF
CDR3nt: TGTGCCATCACCCCGACTAGCGGCTCCTACAATGAGCAGTTCTTC

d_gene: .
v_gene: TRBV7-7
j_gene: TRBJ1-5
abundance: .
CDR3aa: CASSPGANQPQHF
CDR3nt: TGTGCCAGCAGCCCGGGAGCTAATCAGCCCCAGCATTTT

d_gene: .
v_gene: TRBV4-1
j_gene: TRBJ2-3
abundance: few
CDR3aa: CASSPIGGPVSTDTQYF
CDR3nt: TGCGCCAGCAGCCCCATTGGAGGGCCCGTCAGCACAGATACGCAGTATTTT

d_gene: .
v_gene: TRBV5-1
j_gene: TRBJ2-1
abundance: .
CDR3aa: CASSLDQGYNEQFF
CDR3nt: TGCGCCAGCAGCTTGGATCAGGGGTACAATGAGCAGTTCTTC

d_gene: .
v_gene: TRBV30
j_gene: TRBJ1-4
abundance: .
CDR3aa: CAWSTLGLGEGKLFF
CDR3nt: TGTGCCTGGAGTACCTTAGGACTGGGAGAGGGAAAACTGTTTTTT

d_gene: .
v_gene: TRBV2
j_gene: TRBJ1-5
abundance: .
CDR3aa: CASSRWQGNQPQHF
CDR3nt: TGTGCCAGCAGTCGGTGGCAGGGGAATCAGCCCCAGCATTTT

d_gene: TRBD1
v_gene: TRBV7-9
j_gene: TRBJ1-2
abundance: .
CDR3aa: CASSFRDRGHYGYTF
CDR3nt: TGTGCCAGCAGCTTCCGGGACAGGGGACACTATGGCTACACCTTC

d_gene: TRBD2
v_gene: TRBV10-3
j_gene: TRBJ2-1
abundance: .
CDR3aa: CAIRGASGRDEQFF
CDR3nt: TGTGCCATTAGAGGAGCTAGCGGGAGAGATGAGCAGTTCTTC

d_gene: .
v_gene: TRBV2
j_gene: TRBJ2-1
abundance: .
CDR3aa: CASSQGLPEFF
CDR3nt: TGTGCCAGCAGTCAGGGTCTTCCTGAGTTCTTC